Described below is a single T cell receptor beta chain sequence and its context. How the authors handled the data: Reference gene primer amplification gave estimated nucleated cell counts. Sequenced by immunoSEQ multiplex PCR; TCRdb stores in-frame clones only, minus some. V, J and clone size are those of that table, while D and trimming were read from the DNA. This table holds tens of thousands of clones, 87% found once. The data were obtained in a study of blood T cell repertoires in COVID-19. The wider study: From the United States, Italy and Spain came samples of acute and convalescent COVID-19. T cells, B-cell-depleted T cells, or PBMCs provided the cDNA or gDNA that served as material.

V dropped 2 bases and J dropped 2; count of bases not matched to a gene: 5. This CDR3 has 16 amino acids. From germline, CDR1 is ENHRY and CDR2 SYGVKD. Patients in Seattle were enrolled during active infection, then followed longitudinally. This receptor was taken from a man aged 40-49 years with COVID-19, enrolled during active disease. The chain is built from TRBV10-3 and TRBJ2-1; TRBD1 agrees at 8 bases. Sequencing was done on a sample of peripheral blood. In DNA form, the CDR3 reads TGTGCCATCAGTGAGGGAGCAGGGGGCGCCTACAATGAGCAGTTCTTC. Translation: CAISEGAGGAYNEQFF.